This note documents a single T cell receptor (beta chain) sequence. Other DNA sequences of this sample code for an identical CDR3. This record comes from a study of T cell changes during pregnancy in multiple sclerosis. The CDR3 is 15 amino acids. The germline V gene encodes CDR1 SGDLS and CDR2 YYNGEE. V was shortened by 0 bases and J by 0 bases, with 6 bases between the two germline ends. Profiled with immunoSEQ multiplex PCR; TCRdb holds only in-frame clones, not every one. Among 32,000 or so clones listed, about 88% were seen once. This rearrangement joins TRBV9 to TRBJ1-4; no reliable D call. The material sequenced was CD8+ T cells from peripheral blood mononuclear cells, taken in the second trimester of pregnancy. This clonotype originated in a female donor with multiple sclerosis, enrolled in a pregnancy study. CDR3: CASSVGGSTNEKLFF. The DNA for the CDR3 is TGTGCCAGCAGCGTAGGAGGTTCAACTAATGAAAAACTGTTTTTT. Together with reference TRBV9 and TRBJ1-4, the CDR3 gives the full variable domain: DSGVTQTPKHLITATGQRVTLRCSPRSGDLSVYWYQQSLDQGLQFLIQYYNGEERAKGNILERFSAQQFPDLHSELNLSSLELGDSALYFCASSVGGSTNEKLFFGSGTQLSVL.